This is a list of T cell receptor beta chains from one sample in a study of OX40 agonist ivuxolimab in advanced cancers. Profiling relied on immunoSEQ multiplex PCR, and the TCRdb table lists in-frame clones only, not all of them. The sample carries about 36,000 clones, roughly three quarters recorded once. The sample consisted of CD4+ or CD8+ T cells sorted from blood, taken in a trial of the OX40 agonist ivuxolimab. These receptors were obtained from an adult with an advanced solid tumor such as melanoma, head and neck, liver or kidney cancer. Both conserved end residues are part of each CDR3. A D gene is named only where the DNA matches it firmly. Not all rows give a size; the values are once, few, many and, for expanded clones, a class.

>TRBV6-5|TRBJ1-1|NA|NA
CASTPLLETEAFF
TGTGCCAGCACCCCCCTACTAGAAACTGAAGCTTTCTTT
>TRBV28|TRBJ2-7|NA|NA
CASSLRQRSSYEQYF
TGTGCCAGCAGCCTCCGACAGAGAAGCTCCTACGAGCAGTACTTC
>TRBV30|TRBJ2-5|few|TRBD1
CAWSRTGQETQYF
TGTGCCTGGAGTAGGACAGGCCAAGAGACCCAGTACTTC
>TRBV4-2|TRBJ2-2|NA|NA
CASSQGVDSSPWTGELFF
TGTGCCAGCAGCCAAGGGGTCGATAGTAGCCCATGGACCGGGGAGCTGTTTTTT
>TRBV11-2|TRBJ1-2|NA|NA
CASSYSTGNYGYTF
TGTGCCAGCAGCTACTCCACAGGGAACTATGGCTACACCTTC
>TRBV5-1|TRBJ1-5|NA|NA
CASRLTSNQPQHF
TGCGCCAGCCGACTTACGTCAAATCAGCCCCAGCATTTT
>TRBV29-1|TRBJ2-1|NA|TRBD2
CNVEAGDGQFF
TGCAACGTTGAAGCGGGAGACGGGCAGTTCTTC
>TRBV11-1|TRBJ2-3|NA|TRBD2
CASSPLGLASTDTQYF
TGTGCCAGCAGCCCGTTGGGACTAGCGAGCACAGATACGCAGTATTTT
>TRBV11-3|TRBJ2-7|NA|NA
CASSVRDGYEQYF
TGTGCCAGCAGCGTCCGGGACGGCTACGAGCAGTACTTC
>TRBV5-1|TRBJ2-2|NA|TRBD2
CASTLRVAGATVNTGELFF
TGCGCCAGCACCCTTAGGGTAGCGGGAGCCACGGTGAACACCGGGGAGCTGTTTTTT
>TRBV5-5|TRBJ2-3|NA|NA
CASSQEGFGTQYF
TGTGCCAGCAGCCAAGAGGGATTTGGGACGCAGTATTTT
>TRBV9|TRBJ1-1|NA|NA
CASSLGGDSRLAAFF
TGTGCCAGCAGCCTGGGTGGGGACTCGCGGTTGGCAGCTTTCTTT
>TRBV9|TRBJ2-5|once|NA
CASNHYQTQYF
TGTGCCAGCAACCACTATCAGACCCAGTACTTC
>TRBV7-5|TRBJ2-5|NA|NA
CVRSWAIFIQETQYF
TGTGTCAGAAGCTGGGCGATATTCATCCAAGAGACCCAGTACTTC
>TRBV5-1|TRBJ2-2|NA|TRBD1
CASSLDRGQTGELFF
TGCGCCAGCAGCTTGGATCGGGGACAGACCGGGGAGCTGTTTTTT
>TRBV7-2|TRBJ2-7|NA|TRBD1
CASSLRTGSYEQYF
TGTGCCAGCAGCTTAAGGACAGGCTCCTACGAGCAGTACTTC
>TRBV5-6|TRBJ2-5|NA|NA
CASSLYTGAETQYF
TGTGCCAGCAGCTTGTATACGGGCGCAGAGACCCAGTACTTC
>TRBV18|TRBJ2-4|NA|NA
CASSPPGKNIQYF
TGTGCCAGCTCACCACCGGGGAAAAACATTCAGTACTTC
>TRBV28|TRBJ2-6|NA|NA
CASNWSQQRKANVLTF
TGTGCCAGCAATTGGTCGCAGCAGAGGAAGGCCAACGTCCTGACTTTC
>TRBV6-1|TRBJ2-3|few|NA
CASSELDYLTDTQYF
TGTGCCAGCAGTGAACTCGACTACCTCACAGATACGCAGTATTTT
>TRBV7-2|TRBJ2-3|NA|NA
CASSLGFTDTQYF
TGTGCCAGCAGCTTGGGGTTCACAGATACGCAGTATTTT
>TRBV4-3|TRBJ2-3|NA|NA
CASSQVWLARGTDTQYF
TGCGCCAGCAGCCAAGTATGGCTAGCCCGCGGCACAGATACGCAGTATTTT
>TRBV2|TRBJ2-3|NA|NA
CASSEGADTQYF
TGTGCCAGCAGTGAAGGGGCAGATACGCAGTATTTT
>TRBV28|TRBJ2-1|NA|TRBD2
CASTGSSGGDRNNEQFF
TGTGCCAGCACGGGGTCAAGCGGGGGGGACCGAAACAATGAGCAGTTCTTC
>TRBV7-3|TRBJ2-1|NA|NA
CASSLLRDDEQFF
TGTGCCAGCAGCTTACTGAGGGATGATGAGCAGTTCTTC
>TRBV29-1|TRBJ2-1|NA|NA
CSVGGEQFF
TGCAGCGTTGGGGGGGAGCAGTTCTTC
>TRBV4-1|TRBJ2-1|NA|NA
CASSQTTSPYNEQFF
TGCGCCAGCAGCCAAACGACTTCTCCCTACAATGAGCAGTTCTTC
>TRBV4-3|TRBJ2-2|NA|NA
CASSRRRNTGELFF
TGCGCCAGCAGCCGCAGGAGGAACACCGGGGAGCTGTTTTTT
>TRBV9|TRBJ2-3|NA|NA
CASSVAGGTGTDTQYF
TGTGCCAGCAGCGTAGCGGGCGGGACGGGAACAGATACGCAGTATTTT
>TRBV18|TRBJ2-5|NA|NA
CASSPGAAETQYF
TGTGCCAGCTCACCGGGAGCCGCCGAGACCCAGTACTTC
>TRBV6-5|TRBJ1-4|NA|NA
CASSYSTANGEKLFF
TGTGCCAGCAGTTACTCGACGGCGAATGGTGAAAAACTGTTTTTT
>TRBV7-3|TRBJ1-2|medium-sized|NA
CASSLTLGGGGYTF
TGTGCCAGCAGCTTAACATTAGGAGGCGGCGGCTACACCTTC
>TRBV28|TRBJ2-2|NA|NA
CASSLLDGELFF
TGTGCCAGCAGTCTCCTTGACGGGGAGCTGTTTTTT
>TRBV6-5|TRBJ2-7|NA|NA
CASSEYAYEQYF
TGTGCCAGCAGTGAGTATGCCTACGAGCAGTACTTC
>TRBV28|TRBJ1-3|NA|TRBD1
CASSDTGGARGNTIYF
TGTGCCAGCAGTGATACAGGGGGCGCGAGGGGAAACACCATATATTTT
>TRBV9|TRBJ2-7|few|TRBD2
CASSQYGGTIGAYEQYF
TGTGCCAGCAGCCAATATGGTGGGACTATCGGGGCCTACGAGCAGTACTTC
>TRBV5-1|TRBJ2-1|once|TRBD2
CASSLVPGGAGGSDEQFF
TGCGCCAGCAGCTTGGTCCCCGGCGGAGCGGGAGGTAGCGATGAGCAGTTCTTC
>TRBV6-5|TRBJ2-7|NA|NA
CASSYSPGTEQYF
TGTGCCAGCAGTTACTCCCCCGGGACAGAGCAGTACTTC
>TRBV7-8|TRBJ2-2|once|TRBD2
CASIRSGAGTGELFF
TGTGCCAGCATCCGTAGCGGGGCTGGCACCGGGGAGCTGTTTTTT
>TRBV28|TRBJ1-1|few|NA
CASSPHRGGGNTEAFF
TGTGCCAGCAGTCCGCATCGGGGCGGGGGGAACACTGAAGCTTTCTTT
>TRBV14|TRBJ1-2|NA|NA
CASSFRDRPRGYTF
TGTGCCAGCAGCTTCCGAGACAGGCCAAGGGGCTACACCTTC
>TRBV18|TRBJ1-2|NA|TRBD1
CASSETGSLRGYTF
TGTGCCAGCTCAGAGACAGGGAGTTTGCGCGGCTACACCTTC
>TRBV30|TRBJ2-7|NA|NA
CAWSDPRGRAPYEQYF
TGTGCCTGGAGTGACCCCCGGGGGCGGGCCCCCTACGAGCAGTACTTC
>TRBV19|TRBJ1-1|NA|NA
CASRARPRMNTEAFF
TGTGCCAGTAGGGCGCGCCCCCGGATGAACACTGAAGCTTTCTTT
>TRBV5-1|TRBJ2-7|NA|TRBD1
CASSSLGDRGNEQYF
TGCGCCAGCAGCTCCTTGGGGGACAGGGGGAACGAGCAGTACTTC
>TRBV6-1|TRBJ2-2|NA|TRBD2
CASRRTSGAGGELFF
TGTGCCAGCAGGCGGACTAGCGGGGCGGGCGGGGAGCTGTTTTTT
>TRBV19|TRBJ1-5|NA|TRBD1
CASSTKTGVDQPQHF
TGTGCCAGTAGTACTAAGACAGGGGTCGACCAGCCCCAGCATTTT
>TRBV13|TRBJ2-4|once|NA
CASSYGGIQYF
TGTGCCAGCAGCTACGGAGGCATTCAGTACTTC
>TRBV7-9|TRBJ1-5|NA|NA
CASSLEGAISNQPQHF
TGTGCCAGCAGCTTAGAGGGCGCCATAAGCAATCAGCCCCAGCATTTT